This note documents a single T cell receptor (beta chain) sequence. Treatment of any kind had been given to no patient before thyroid surgery. This entry belongs to a study of metastatic and nonmetastatic thyroid tumors. Study processing details: Across clinicopathological groups, CDR3 differences served as the basis for building a distant-metastasis classifier for papillary thyroid cancer. Through MiXCR, TCRdb re-clonotyped the PCR reads. The V and J calls and clone size are TCRdb's, not the authors'. Of about 14,000 clones in the sample, roughly 27% are singletons; the top ten hold approximately 11%. V lost 4 bases to trimming and J lost 0 bases, with 8 bases between them. This CDR3 is 14 amino acids long. Looked up from germline, CDR1 is SGHRS and CDR2 is YFSETQ.

The sequence derives from a female donor with papillary thyroid cancer or a benign thyroid nodule (not recorded which). Some clones in this sample may be carry-over from other donors' samples. The chain has TRBV5-1 and TRBJ1-3; D uncertain. Sequenced: tumor tissue. The CDR3 here is CASSPSASGNTIYF. CDR3 sequence (DNA): TGCGCCAGCAGCCCGTCAGCCTCTGGAAACACCATATATTTT.